This is a list of T cell receptor beta chains from one sample in a study of CD4 T cells in relation to SARS-CoV-2 and coronaviruses. The assay was immunoSEQ multiplex PCR, and TCRdb's table has in-frame clones only and misses some. This table has about 36,000 clones, around three quarters appearing once. These receptors' antigens are unknown. Sample: memory CD4+ T cells from PBMCs, cultured in vitro. The receptors here all came from an adult with COVID-19. Each CDR3 is given with its conserved first and last residue. Fields, in order: clone size, V gene, D gene, J gene, CDR3 DNA, CDR3 protein. The D gene is left open where the match is weak. The size of a clone is reported for some rows only, either as once, few or many, or as a class for expanded clones.

abundance: NA
v_gene: TRBV3-1/TRBV3-2
d_gene: NA
j_gene: TRBJ2-2
CDR3nt: TGTGCCAGCAGCCAAGTAGTGGGCGGAGCGAACACCGGGGAGCTGTTTTTT
CDR3aa: CASSQVVGGANTGELFF

abundance: NA
v_gene: TRBV3-1/TRBV3-2
d_gene: TRBD2
j_gene: TRBJ2-1
CDR3nt: TGTGCCGCTACTAGCGTCACGAATGAGCAGTTCTTC
CDR3aa: CAATSVTNEQFF

abundance: few
v_gene: TRBV13
d_gene: NA
j_gene: TRBJ2-2
CDR3nt: TGTGCCAGCAGGCGAGGGATTAGGGAGCTGTTTTTT
CDR3aa: CASRRGIRELFF

abundance: NA
v_gene: TRBV12-3/TRBV12-4
d_gene: NA
j_gene: TRBJ2-5
CDR3nt: TGTGCCAGCAGTATACAAGAGACCCAGTACTTC
CDR3aa: CASSIQETQYF

abundance: NA
v_gene: TRBV15
d_gene: NA
j_gene: TRBJ2-2
CDR3nt: TGTGCCACCAGCAGAGAAGTAGAGTTCGGAGACGCGAACACCGGGGAGCTGTTTTTT
CDR3aa: CATSREVEFGDANTGELFF

abundance: NA
v_gene: TRBV2
d_gene: NA
j_gene: TRBJ2-5
CDR3nt: TGTGCCAGCGGGACGTACGCGGGGGAGACCCAGTACTTC
CDR3aa: CASGTYAGETQYF

abundance: NA
v_gene: TRBV5-1
d_gene: NA
j_gene: TRBJ2-3
CDR3nt: TGCGCCAGCAGCGCCCGACAGGGCACAGATACGCAGTATTTT
CDR3aa: CASSARQGTDTQYF

abundance: NA
v_gene: TRBV11-2
d_gene: TRBD1
j_gene: TRBJ2-3
CDR3nt: TGTGCCAGCAGAAGAGGGGGCCATAGCACAGATACGCAGTATTTT
CDR3aa: CASRRGGHSTDTQYF

abundance: NA
v_gene: TRBV27
d_gene: NA
j_gene: TRBJ2-1
CDR3nt: TGTGCCAGCAGCCCCCCGGGCGTGAATGAGCAGTTCTTC
CDR3aa: CASSPPGVNEQFF

abundance: NA
v_gene: TRBV9
d_gene: TRBD2
j_gene: TRBJ2-7
CDR3nt: TGTGCCGGCTCGGGACTAGCGGGTGACTACGAGCAGTACTTC
CDR3aa: CAGSGLAGDYEQYF

abundance: NA
v_gene: TRBV5-1
d_gene: TRBD2
j_gene: TRBJ2-1
CDR3nt: TGCGCCAGCAGCTTTAGCGGGACTTTGGGTGAGCAGTTCTTC
CDR3aa: CASSFSGTLGEQFF

abundance: NA
v_gene: TRBV3-1/TRBV3-2
d_gene: NA
j_gene: TRBJ2-3
CDR3nt: TGTGCCAGCAGCCCCGCGCGGGCCGGAGCAGATACGCAGTATTTT
CDR3aa: CASSPARAGADTQYF

abundance: NA
v_gene: TRBV28
d_gene: NA
j_gene: TRBJ2-7
CDR3nt: TGTGCCAGCAAGAAAGGGTTATTAGTCGGCGAGCAGTACTTC
CDR3aa: CASKKGLLVGEQYF

abundance: NA
v_gene: TRBV24-1
d_gene: TRBD2
j_gene: TRBJ2-3
CDR3nt: TGTGCCACCAGTGAGACCGGGACTAGCGGTATAGATACGCAGTATTTT
CDR3aa: CATSETGTSGIDTQYF

abundance: NA
v_gene: TRBV5-5
d_gene: NA
j_gene: TRBJ2-2
CDR3nt: TGTGCCAGCAGCGAGACAGGGACTAACACCGGGGAGCTGTTTTTT
CDR3aa: CASSETGTNTGELFF

abundance: NA
v_gene: TRBV24-1
d_gene: TRBD2
j_gene: TRBJ2-2
CDR3nt: TGTGCCGCCGGGACTAGCGGGAGTAAGAGATCCGGGGAGCTGTTTTTT
CDR3aa: CAAGTSGSKRSGELFF

abundance: NA
v_gene: TRBV11-2
d_gene: TRBD2
j_gene: TRBJ2-7
CDR3nt: TGTGCCAGCAGCTTATCCGGGGGGATCTCCTACGAGCAGTACTTC
CDR3aa: CASSLSGGISYEQYF

abundance: NA
v_gene: TRBV29-1
d_gene: NA
j_gene: TRBJ2-6
CDR3nt: TGCAGCGTTATCGCGGGGACTGGGGCCAACGTCCTGACTTTC
CDR3aa: CSVIAGTGANVLTF

abundance: NA
v_gene: TRBV24-1
d_gene: TRBD1
j_gene: TRBJ2-1
CDR3nt: TGTGCCACCGCCGTTCAGGGGGCGGAGGAGCAGTTCTTC
CDR3aa: CATAVQGAEEQFF

abundance: NA
v_gene: TRBV30
d_gene: NA
j_gene: TRBJ2-7
CDR3nt: TGTGCCTGGAGTGTATGGGCGGCCGGGGTCGAGCAGTACTTC
CDR3aa: CAWSVWAAGVEQYF

abundance: NA
v_gene: TRBV28
d_gene: NA
j_gene: TRBJ2-7
CDR3nt: TGTGCCAGCAGTTTTGGGGGGCTCTACGAGCAGTACTTC
CDR3aa: CASSFGGLYEQYF

abundance: NA
v_gene: TRBV5-1
d_gene: TRBD2
j_gene: TRBJ2-2
CDR3nt: TGCGCCAGCAGCCCGGGACTAGCGGGAGCCACCGGGGAGCTGTTTTTT
CDR3aa: CASSPGLAGATGELFF

abundance: NA
v_gene: TRBV7-2
d_gene: NA
j_gene: TRBJ2-5
CDR3nt: TGTGCCAGCAGCCCAGCATTCAGAATCCAAGAGACCCAGTACTTC
CDR3aa: CASSPAFRIQETQYF

abundance: NA
v_gene: TRBV28
d_gene: TRBD1
j_gene: TRBJ2-1
CDR3nt: TGTGCCAGCAGTTTGATTCAGGGGGCCGATGAGCAGTTCTTC
CDR3aa: CASSLIQGADEQFF

abundance: once
v_gene: TRBV6-7
d_gene: NA
j_gene: TRBJ2-1
CDR3nt: TGTGCCAGCAGTTCAAGTGACAGGACCCAAAACAATGAGCAGTTCTTC
CDR3aa: CASSSSDRTQNNEQFF

abundance: NA
v_gene: TRBV2
d_gene: TRBD2
j_gene: TRBJ2-1
CDR3nt: TGTGCCAGCCTAGCGGAATACAATGAGCAGTTCTTC
CDR3aa: CASLAEYNEQFF

abundance: large
v_gene: TRBV5-1
d_gene: TRBD1
j_gene: TRBJ1-2
CDR3nt: TGCGCCAGCAACCCCGGGACAGGGTCAATCGTTGGCTACACCTTC
CDR3aa: CASNPGTGSIVGYTF

abundance: NA
v_gene: TRBV10-3
d_gene: NA
j_gene: TRBJ2-5
CDR3nt: TGTGCCTCCGCCCGGGAAGAGACCCAGTACTTC
CDR3aa: CASAREETQYF

abundance: NA
v_gene: TRBV7-2
d_gene: NA
j_gene: TRBJ1-1
CDR3nt: TGTGCCAGCAGCTTAGGTGGCCGATTGAACACTGAAGCTTTCTTT
CDR3aa: CASSLGGRLNTEAFF

abundance: NA
v_gene: TRBV5-1
d_gene: NA
j_gene: TRBJ2-6
CDR3nt: TGCGCCAGCAGCTTGTGGGGTGTTAAAGGATCTGGGGCCAACGTCCTGACTTTC
CDR3aa: CASSLWGVKGSGANVLTF

abundance: NA
v_gene: TRBV7-9
d_gene: NA
j_gene: TRBJ1-2
CDR3nt: TGTGCCAGCAGCTTAGCCCGGGGCCCTAACTATGGCTACACCTTC
CDR3aa: CASSLARGPNYGYTF

abundance: NA
v_gene: TRBV2
d_gene: TRBD2
j_gene: TRBJ2-4
CDR3nt: TGTGCCAGCAGCCGGTCTAGCGGCATTCAGTACTTC
CDR3aa: CASSRSSGIQYF

abundance: NA
v_gene: TRBV6-5
d_gene: NA
j_gene: TRBJ2-7
CDR3nt: TGTGCCAGCATTTCGTCAGACGGACCCTACGAGCAGTACTTC
CDR3aa: CASISSDGPYEQYF

abundance: NA
v_gene: TRBV2
d_gene: NA
j_gene: TRBJ2-5
CDR3nt: TGTGCCAGCAGTGTAGTCAGGGCCCAAGAGACCCAGTACTTC
CDR3aa: CASSVVRAQETQYF

abundance: NA
v_gene: TRBV29-1
d_gene: NA
j_gene: TRBJ2-7
CDR3nt: TGCAGCGTCGCAACCTCGGCAGGGCACTACGAGCAGTACTTC
CDR3aa: CSVATSAGHYEQYF

abundance: NA
v_gene: TRBV9
d_gene: NA
j_gene: TRBJ2-2
CDR3nt: TGTGCCAGCAGCGGGACTCTCGGCGGGGAGCTGTTTTTT
CDR3aa: CASSGTLGGELFF

abundance: NA
v_gene: TRBV5-4
d_gene: TRBD2
j_gene: TRBJ2-7
CDR3nt: TGTGCCAGCAGCTTGAGGTCCGGGACTAGCGATTACTACGAGCAGTACTTC
CDR3aa: CASSLRSGTSDYYEQYF

abundance: NA
v_gene: TRBV3-1/TRBV3-2
d_gene: NA
j_gene: TRBJ1-2
CDR3nt: TGTGCCAGCAGCCAAAATACTCGGGGCTATGGCTACACCTTC
CDR3aa: CASSQNTRGYGYTF

abundance: few
v_gene: TRBV7-9
d_gene: NA
j_gene: TRBJ2-5
CDR3nt: TGTGCCAGCAGCTTAGTGGGCAGTCAAGAGACCCAGTACTTC
CDR3aa: CASSLVGSQETQYF

abundance: NA
v_gene: TRBV2
d_gene: NA
j_gene: TRBJ2-7
CDR3nt: TGTGCCAGCAGTGACTCGACACAGCTCGTCGAGCAGTACTTC
CDR3aa: CASSDSTQLVEQYF

abundance: NA
v_gene: TRBV5-1
d_gene: TRBD1
j_gene: TRBJ1-6
CDR3nt: TGCGCCAGCAGCTTGGTTGGACAGGGTGGGGGTTCACCCCTCCACTTT
CDR3aa: CASSLVGQGGGSPLHF